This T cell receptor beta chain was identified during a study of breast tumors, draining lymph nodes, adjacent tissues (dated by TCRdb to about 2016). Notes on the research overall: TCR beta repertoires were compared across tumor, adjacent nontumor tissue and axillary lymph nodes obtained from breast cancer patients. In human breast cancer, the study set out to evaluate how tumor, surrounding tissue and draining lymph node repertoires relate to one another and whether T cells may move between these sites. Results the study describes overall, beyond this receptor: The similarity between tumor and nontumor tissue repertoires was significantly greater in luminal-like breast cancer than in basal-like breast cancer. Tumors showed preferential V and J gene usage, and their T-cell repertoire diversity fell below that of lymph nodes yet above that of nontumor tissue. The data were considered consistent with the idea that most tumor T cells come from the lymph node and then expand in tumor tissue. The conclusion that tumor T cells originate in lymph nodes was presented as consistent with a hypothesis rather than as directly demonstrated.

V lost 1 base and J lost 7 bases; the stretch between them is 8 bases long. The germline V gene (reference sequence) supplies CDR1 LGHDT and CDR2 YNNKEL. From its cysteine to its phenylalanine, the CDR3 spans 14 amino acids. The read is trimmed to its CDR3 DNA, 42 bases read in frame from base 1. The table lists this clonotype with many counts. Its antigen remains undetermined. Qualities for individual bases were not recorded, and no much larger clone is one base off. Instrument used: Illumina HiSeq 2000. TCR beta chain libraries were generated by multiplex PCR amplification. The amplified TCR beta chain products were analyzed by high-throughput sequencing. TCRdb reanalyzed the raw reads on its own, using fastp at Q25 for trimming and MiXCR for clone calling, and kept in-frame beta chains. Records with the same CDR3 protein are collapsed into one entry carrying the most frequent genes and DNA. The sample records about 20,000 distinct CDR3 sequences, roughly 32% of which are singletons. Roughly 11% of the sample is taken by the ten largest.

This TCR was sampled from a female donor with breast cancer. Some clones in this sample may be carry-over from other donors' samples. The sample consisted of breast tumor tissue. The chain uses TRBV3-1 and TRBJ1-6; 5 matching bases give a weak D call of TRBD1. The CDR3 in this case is CASSQGRDNSPLHF. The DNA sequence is TGTGCCAGCAGCCAAGGCAGGGACAATTCACCCCTCCACTTT.